The source of this T cell receptor (beta chain) is a study of blood T cell repertoires in COVID-19. Study details: Sample material is recorded as cDNA or gDNA derived from T cells, B-cell-depleted T cells, or PBMCs.

This study enrolled people aged 18 to 89 from approximately 24 US geographic areas. Participant-reported clinical history was the basis for cohort assignment. Recovered status applied to Cohort 3 donors who had two consecutive negative PCRs. It also applied to those with clearance or with symptom resolution. Here immunoSEQ multiplex PCR was the method, and the copy in TCRdb shows in-frame clones only, minus some. The sample comprises over 200,000 clones, roughly 91% of which are singletons, and roughly 9% rests with the top ten. This CDR3 region has 14 residues. The V gene lost 5 bases and the J gene lost 3 bases, with 10 bases spanning the gap. Germline CDR1 reads SGHNT; CDR2 reads YENEEA.

V gene TRBV11-3 combines with J gene TRBJ2-2; D not resolved. This clonotype was sampled from a man in his forties who had recovered from COVID-19. Sequencing input: PBMCs or T cells enriched from blood (not recorded which). The CDR3 spells CASSGLVYTGELFF. The CDR3 nucleotides read TGTGCCAGCAGCGGCCTAGTGTACACCGGGGAGCTGTTTTTT.